This T cell receptor beta chain originates from a study of blood T cell repertoires in COVID-19. The CDR3 runs to 13 residues. CDR1 and CDR2 from the germline V gene are SGHRS and YFSETQ. V lost 2 bases, J lost 7 bases, and 12 bases lay in between. TCRdb's copy holds only in-frame clones and misses some; the assay was immunoSEQ multiplex PCR. The data hold about 320,000 clones, with 89% observed a single time. V gene TRBV5-1 combines with J gene TRBJ1-2, with no clear D. The sequenced material came from peripheral blood. This receptor was obtained from a young man who had recovered from COVID-19. The CDR3 reads CASSFSGEGGYTF. The DNA for the CDR3 is TGCGCCAGCAGCTTTTCTGGGGAGGGTGGCTACACCTTC.